What follows describes a single T cell receptor (beta chain). The V and J ends lost 3 bases and 5 bases, in that order; junction bases with no gene match: 7. The CDR3 has 15 amino acids. CDR1 and CDR2 from the germline V gene are LGHNA and YSLEER. The sample originates from a study of blood T cell repertoires in COVID-19. The table came from immunoSEQ multiplex PCR; TCRdb's copy has only in-frame clones and leaves some out. The sample lists 80,000 to 100,000 clones, 90% to 95% seen once, with roughly 2% in the top ten. This clonotype was sampled from a human donor with active COVID-19. The donor label of this sample is uncertain. The genes are TRBV4-3 and TRBJ2-3; 8 bases fit TRBD2. Sample: peripheral blood. CDR3 coding DNA: TGCGCCAGCAGCCAGACGGGGGGGCCAGAAGATACGCAGTATTTT. Translation: CASSQTGGPEDTQYF.